The entry that follows covers one T cell receptor (beta chain) sequence. Its antigen is not known. This entry belongs to a study of early T cells in non-severe SARS-CoV-2 infection. Study summary: Bulk RNA isolated from unsorted whole blood underwent sequencing; chains were not paired.

Regarding the study as a whole: Sequences matched to VDJdb favored anti-spike CD8 responses, while private and CD4 specificities were missed.

Molecules of cDNA were individually given unique molecular identifiers that were attached to them. TCRdb processed the 5' RACE reads anew with MiXCR; each CDR3 protein has one entry. The data show around 82,000 distinct CDR3 sequences, with about 12% seen just once and roughly 3.6% held by the top ten. There are 15 residues in the CDR3. Trimming pared 1 base from V and 4 bases from J, leaving 11 bases between. The germline V gene encodes CDR1 SSHAT and CDR2 FNYEAQ (reference sequence). The sequenced sample was whole blood. This receptor was taken from an adult who was a healthcare worker with PCR-confirmed SARS-CoV-2 infection or an uninfected control (not recorded which). The rearrangement links TRBV7-7 to TRBJ1-3, with a possible D match to TRBD1 (5 bases). The CDR3 loop reads CASSLGRAPGNTIYF. DNA of the CDR3: TGTGCCAGCAGCTTAGGCAGGGCGCCAGGAAACACCATATATTTT.